Listed below are T cell receptor beta chains from one sample, sequenced in a study of T cell responses to AZD1222 COVID-19 vaccine. Sequenced by immunoSEQ multiplex PCR; TCRdb stores in-frame clones only, minus some. The repertoire holds more than 70,000 clones, with around 85% as singletons. Sequencing was performed on peripheral blood, taken on day 0 of AZD1222 vaccination. These receptor sequences come from an adult in good health. Each CDR3 is given with its conserved first and last residue. Each record gives: D gene, V gene, J gene, clone size, CDR3 protein, CDR3 DNA. The D gene is left open where the match is weak. Some rows have no size entry. The others give once, few or many, or a class for an expanded clone.

d_call: NA
v_call: TRBV9
j_call: TRBJ1-2
clone_size: NA
cdr3_aa: CASSADLGQRYGYTF
cdr3_nt: TGTGCCAGCAGCGCCGACCTTGGACAGAGGTATGGCTACACCTTC

d_call: TRBD2
v_call: TRBV27
j_call: TRBJ2-7
clone_size: NA
cdr3_aa: CASSLLTSGSYEQYF
cdr3_nt: TGTGCCAGCAGTTTATTGACTAGCGGTTCCTACGAGCAGTACTTC

d_call: NA
v_call: TRBV30
j_call: TRBJ1-2
clone_size: NA
cdr3_aa: CAWSTTPGAYGYTF
cdr3_nt: TGTGCCTGGAGTACCACGCCAGGGGCCTATGGCTACACCTTC

d_call: TRBD1
v_call: TRBV14
j_call: TRBJ1-2
clone_size: once
cdr3_aa: CASSQDPSLTGAYGYTF
cdr3_nt: TGTGCCAGCAGCCAAGACCCATCCCTTACAGGGGCTTATGGCTACACCTTC

d_call: NA
v_call: TRBV5-6
j_call: TRBJ1-1
clone_size: NA
cdr3_aa: CASSKGGLDTEAFF
cdr3_nt: TGTGCCAGCAGCAAGGGGGGTCTGGACACTGAAGCTTTCTTT

d_call: TRBD1
v_call: TRBV3-1/TRBV3-2
j_call: TRBJ2-3
clone_size: NA
cdr3_aa: CASSQVTGTGSTDTQYF
cdr3_nt: TGTGCCAGCAGCCAAGTGACGGGGACAGGGAGCACAGATACGCAGTATTTT

d_call: NA
v_call: TRBV7-2
j_call: TRBJ1-1
clone_size: once
cdr3_aa: CASSPQGRGTEAFF
cdr3_nt: TGTGCCAGCAGCCCCCAGGGTAGGGGCACTGAAGCTTTCTTT

d_call: TRBD2
v_call: TRBV3-1/TRBV3-2
j_call: TRBJ2-7
clone_size: once
cdr3_aa: CASSQELAGEDEQYF
cdr3_nt: TGTGCCAGCAGCCAAGAGCTCGCGGGAGAAGACGAGCAGTACTTC

d_call: TRBD2
v_call: TRBV28
j_call: TRBJ2-5
clone_size: NA
cdr3_aa: CASSKTSGPPAETQYF
cdr3_nt: TGTGCCAGCAGTAAGACTAGCGGGCCCCCGGCAGAGACCCAGTACTTC

d_call: TRBD1
v_call: TRBV6-2/TRBV6-3
j_call: TRBJ1-5
clone_size: NA
cdr3_aa: CASSSQHRGEGNQPQHF
cdr3_nt: TGTGCCAGCAGTAGTCAACACAGGGGAGAGGGCAATCAGCCCCAGCATTTT

d_call: NA
v_call: TRBV7-2
j_call: TRBJ2-5
clone_size: few
cdr3_aa: CASSSGRYGQPQYF
cdr3_nt: TGTGCCAGCAGCTCTGGACGTTATGGGCAACCCCAGTACTTC

d_call: NA
v_call: TRBV7-9
j_call: TRBJ2-2
clone_size: NA
cdr3_aa: CASSVLSNTGELFF
cdr3_nt: TGTGCCAGCAGCGTCCTGTCTAACACCGGGGAGCTGTTTTTT

d_call: NA
v_call: TRBV19
j_call: TRBJ2-3
clone_size: once
cdr3_aa: CASSITQTDTQYF
cdr3_nt: TGTGCCAGTAGCATAACTCAAACAGATACGCAGTATTTT

d_call: TRBD2
v_call: TRBV28
j_call: TRBJ2-7
clone_size: NA
cdr3_aa: CASSFLAGGLHEQYF
cdr3_nt: TGTGCCAGCAGTTTCCTAGCGGGAGGGCTGCACGAGCAGTACTTC

d_call: NA
v_call: TRBV5-1
j_call: TRBJ2-1
clone_size: NA
cdr3_aa: CASSQPNRDEQFF
cdr3_nt: TGCGCCAGCAGCCAGCCCAACCGGGACGAGCAGTTCTTC

d_call: NA
v_call: TRBV5-1
j_call: TRBJ2-7
clone_size: NA
cdr3_aa: CASSSEGILQGEQYF
cdr3_nt: TGCGCCAGCAGCTCGGAGGGAATCCTGCAGGGCGAGCAGTACTTC

d_call: TRBD1
v_call: TRBV28
j_call: TRBJ1-3
clone_size: NA
cdr3_aa: CASSSRDRVTGNTIYF
cdr3_nt: TGTGCCAGCAGTTCCCGGGACAGGGTGACTGGAAACACCATATATTTT

d_call: NA
v_call: TRBV18
j_call: TRBJ2-7
clone_size: NA
cdr3_aa: CASSPSLAQKYEQYF
cdr3_nt: TGTGCCAGCTCACCAAGTCTAGCGCAGAAGTACGAGCAGTACTTC

d_call: NA
v_call: TRBV12-3/TRBV12-4
j_call: TRBJ2-7
clone_size: NA
cdr3_aa: CASSSEWFEQYF
cdr3_nt: TGTGCCAGCAGTTCAGAGTGGTTCGAGCAGTACTTC

d_call: NA
v_call: TRBV10-3
j_call: TRBJ2-5
clone_size: once
cdr3_aa: CAISEGTPGETQYF
cdr3_nt: TGTGCCATCAGTGAGGGGACCCCAGGAGAGACCCAGTACTTC

d_call: NA
v_call: TRBV20-1
j_call: TRBJ1-2
clone_size: once
cdr3_aa: CSASRGVGYTF
cdr3_nt: TGCAGTGCTAGTAGGGGAGTTGGCTACACCTTC

d_call: TRBD2
v_call: TRBV4-1
j_call: TRBJ2-7
clone_size: once
cdr3_aa: CASSQEGLAGDHSYEQYF
cdr3_nt: TGCGCCAGCAGCCAAGAGGGACTAGCGGGAGACCACTCCTACGAGCAGTACTTC

d_call: TRBD2
v_call: TRBV19
j_call: TRBJ2-7
clone_size: NA
cdr3_aa: CASSLSTGGIDEQYF
cdr3_nt: TGTGCCAGTAGTTTGTCGACCGGGGGGATCGACGAGCAGTACTTC

d_call: NA
v_call: TRBV3-1/TRBV3-2
j_call: TRBJ1-5
clone_size: NA
cdr3_aa: CASSPGAWVVGQPQHF
cdr3_nt: TGTGCCAGCAGCCCCGGTGCCTGGGTGGTAGGCCAGCCCCAGCATTTT

d_call: NA
v_call: TRBV10-3
j_call: TRBJ2-7
clone_size: NA
cdr3_aa: CAISDGSSYEQYF
cdr3_nt: TGTGCCATCAGTGACGGGAGCTCCTACGAGCAGTACTTC

d_call: TRBD2
v_call: TRBV9
j_call: TRBJ2-1
clone_size: few
cdr3_aa: CASSKAGVDYNEQFF
cdr3_nt: TGTGCCAGCAGCAAAGCGGGAGTAGACTACAATGAGCAGTTCTTC

d_call: NA
v_call: TRBV5-1
j_call: TRBJ1-6
clone_size: NA
cdr3_aa: CASSSRDRSSYNSPLHF
cdr3_nt: TGCGCCAGCAGCAGCCGGGACCGGAGCTCCTATAATTCACCCCTCCACTTT

d_call: NA
v_call: TRBV7-2
j_call: TRBJ2-2
clone_size: NA
cdr3_aa: CASIPGANTGELFF
cdr3_nt: TGTGCCAGCATCCCTGGGGCGAACACCGGGGAGCTGTTTTTT

d_call: NA
v_call: TRBV12-5
j_call: TRBJ2-3
clone_size: NA
cdr3_aa: CASGLGGEQDTQYF
cdr3_nt: TGTGCTAGTGGTTTGGGGGGGGAGCAGGATACGCAGTATTTT

d_call: TRBD1
v_call: TRBV6-5
j_call: TRBJ1-2
clone_size: once
cdr3_aa: CASSYSRQGGGYTF
cdr3_nt: TGTGCCAGCAGTTACTCCCGACAGGGGGGTGGCTACACCTTC

d_call: TRBD2
v_call: TRBV3-1/TRBV3-2
j_call: TRBJ2-5
clone_size: NA
cdr3_aa: CASSRELAGFGQTQYF
cdr3_nt: TGTGCCAGCAGCCGGGAACTAGCGGGATTCGGGCAGACCCAGTACTTC

d_call: NA
v_call: TRBV28
j_call: TRBJ2-5
clone_size: few
cdr3_aa: CASSLRRALSETQYF
cdr3_nt: TGTGCCAGCAGTTTAAGGAGGGCCCTAAGCGAGACCCAGTACTTC

d_call: NA
v_call: TRBV6-2/TRBV6-3
j_call: TRBJ2-2
clone_size: NA
cdr3_aa: CASSYAGINTGELFF
cdr3_nt: TGTGCCAGCAGTTACGCGGGCATAAACACCGGGGAGCTGTTTTTT

d_call: NA
v_call: TRBV5-1
j_call: TRBJ2-2
clone_size: NA
cdr3_aa: CASSLAPGQNTGELFF
cdr3_nt: TGCGCCAGCAGCTTGGCCCCGGGACAGAACACCGGGGAGCTGTTTTTT

d_call: TRBD1
v_call: TRBV7-2
j_call: TRBJ1-6
clone_size: NA
cdr3_aa: CASSFGQGASPLHF
cdr3_nt: TGTGCCAGCAGCTTTGGGCAGGGGGCTTCACCCCTCCACTTT

d_call: NA
v_call: TRBV3-1/TRBV3-2
j_call: TRBJ2-7
clone_size: NA
cdr3_aa: CASSPWALAGEYEQYF
cdr3_nt: TGTGCCAGCAGCCCCTGGGCGCTAGCCGGAGAGTACGAGCAGTACTTC

d_call: NA
v_call: TRBV5-6
j_call: TRBJ1-3
clone_size: NA
cdr3_aa: CASSLPGRNTIYF
cdr3_nt: TGTGCCAGCAGCTTGCCTGGGAGGAACACCATATATTTT

d_call: NA
v_call: TRBV6-5
j_call: TRBJ1-5
clone_size: once
cdr3_aa: CASSYSVIGNQPQHF
cdr3_nt: TGTGCCAGCAGTTACTCTGTGATTGGCAATCAGCCCCAGCATTTT

d_call: TRBD1
v_call: TRBV28
j_call: TRBJ1-1
clone_size: NA
cdr3_aa: CASSLPQGAVYTEAFF
cdr3_nt: TGTGCCAGCAGTTTACCACAGGGGGCCGTGTACACTGAAGCTTTCTTT

d_call: TRBD2
v_call: TRBV7-8
j_call: TRBJ2-7
clone_size: NA
cdr3_aa: CASRRTGGQRGYEQYF
cdr3_nt: TGTGCCAGCAGACGAACGGGGGGGCAGAGAGGCTACGAGCAGTACTTC

d_call: TRBD1
v_call: TRBV5-6
j_call: TRBJ1-5
clone_size: few
cdr3_aa: CASSFYQGTANNQPQHF
cdr3_nt: TGTGCCAGCAGTTTTTACCAAGGGACAGCTAACAATCAGCCCCAGCATTTT

d_call: NA
v_call: TRBV7-2
j_call: TRBJ1-3
clone_size: once
cdr3_aa: CASSFTGSGNTIYF
cdr3_nt: TGTGCCAGCAGCTTTACAGGGTCTGGAAACACCATATATTTT

d_call: TRBD1
v_call: TRBV6-5
j_call: TRBJ2-2
clone_size: large
cdr3_aa: CASSYPTGSGELFF
cdr3_nt: TGTGCCAGCAGTTACCCGACAGGGTCCGGGGAGCTGTTTTTT

d_call: NA
v_call: TRBV6-2/TRBV6-3
j_call: TRBJ2-4
clone_size: NA
cdr3_aa: CASSMGGFGIQYF
cdr3_nt: TGTGCCAGCAGTATGGGAGGATTCGGCATTCAGTACTTC

d_call: NA
v_call: TRBV28
j_call: TRBJ2-7
clone_size: NA
cdr3_aa: CASSLWGGGTFGEQYF
cdr3_nt: TGTGCCAGCAGTTTATGGGGTGGGGGGACCTTTGGCGAGCAGTACTTC

d_call: TRBD1
v_call: TRBV18
j_call: TRBJ2-7
clone_size: NA
cdr3_aa: CASSPVQGASYEQYF
cdr3_nt: TGTGCCAGCTCACCAGTTCAGGGGGCCTCCTACGAGCAGTACTTC

d_call: TRBD2
v_call: TRBV3-1/TRBV3-2
j_call: TRBJ2-7
clone_size: NA
cdr3_aa: CASSQGLAGGSYEQYF
cdr3_nt: TGTGCCAGCAGCCAAGGTCTAGCGGGAGGCTCCTACGAGCAGTACTTC

d_call: TRBD1
v_call: TRBV28
j_call: TRBJ1-2
clone_size: NA
cdr3_aa: CASSFNDRGQRGYTF
cdr3_nt: TGTGCCAGCAGTTTCAACGACAGGGGGCAACGCGGCTACACCTTC

d_call: TRBD1
v_call: TRBV5-8
j_call: TRBJ1-2
clone_size: NA
cdr3_aa: CASSHNGQGNYGYTF
cdr3_nt: TGTGCCAGCAGCCATAATGGACAGGGGAACTATGGCTACACCTTC

d_call: TRBD2
v_call: TRBV7-6
j_call: TRBJ2-7
clone_size: NA
cdr3_aa: CASSLTTSGTYEQYF
cdr3_nt: TGTGCCAGCAGCTTAACGACTAGCGGAACCTACGAGCAGTACTTC